These 10 T cell receptor beta chains were all obtained from the same sample, sequenced in a study of shared clonotypes between healthy human individuals. Some clones are missing from TCRdb's copy, which holds only in-frame ones; the method was immunoSEQ multiplex PCR. The profile covers 450,000 or so clones, with about 74% appearing a single time and more than 10% taken by the ten largest. Material for sequencing was PBMCs. These receptors all come from a woman aged 35 to 49 in good health. Some clones in this sample may be carry-over from other donors' samples.

This chain uses TRBV18 with TRBJ2-7; 16 bases fit TRBD2. The V and J ends lost 3 bases and 4 bases, in that order; junction bases with no gene match: 6. From germline, CDR1 is KGHSH and CDR2 LQKENI. The CDR3 covers 17 residues. The CDR3 bases are TGTGCCAGCTCACCGCCGGGACTAGCGGGAGGGCTGTACGAGCAGTACTTC. Its translation: CASSPPGLAGGLYEQYF.

V and J are TRBV5-5 and TRBJ2-1; a possible D gene is TRBD2 (6 bases). CDR1 SGHKS and CDR2 YYEKEE come from the germline V gene (reference sequence). V lost 4 bases and J 8 bases, leaving 16 bases between the germline ends. CDR3 length equals 14 residues. CDR3 in amino acids: CASSPRIREHEQFF. CDR3 nucleotides: TGTGCCAGCAGCCCCCGGATACGGGAGCATGAGCAGTTCTTC.

This clone was picked up a small number of times. V gene TRBV28 combines with J gene TRBJ2-5, with D tentatively TRBD2 (5 bases). The J call is in doubt because the DNA end fits TRBJ2-7 better. This CDR3 contains 14 residues. CDR1 and CDR2 from the germline V gene are MDHEN and SYDVKM. CDR3 in amino acids: CASSLEGSTYEQYF. The CDR3 coding sequence is TGTGCCAGCAGTTTAGAGGGCAGCACCTACGAGCAGTACTTC.

This rearrangement joins TRBV7-3 to TRBJ2-1; 10 bases match TRBD2. The CDR3 extends over 17 amino acids. From germline, CDR1 is SGHTA and CDR2 FQGTGA. Trimming took 2 bases from V and 2 from J; bases not matched to a gene: 6. In DNA form, the CDR3 reads TGTGCCAGCAGCTTATTGAGGACTAGCGGACCCTACAATGAGCAGTTCTTC. Its protein product is CASSLLRTSGPYNEQFF.

CDR3 sequence reads: CASSPTSGRIRRNEQFF. For the CDR3, the DNA is TGCGCCAGCAGCCCAACTAGCGGGAGAATCCGCCGGAATGAGCAGTTCTTC. The chain is built from TRBV5-1 and TRBJ2-1; 11 bases agree with TRBD2. The trim removed 4 bases at V and 7 bases at J, leaving 13 bases unmatched. The CDR3 runs 17 residues. Per the germline V gene, CDR1 is SGHRS and CDR2 is YFSETQ.

Ten or more counts support this clone. Other DNA sequences of this sample code for an identical CDR3. The chain couples TRBV5-1 to TRBJ2-5; TRBD2 agrees at 8 bases. Germline-derived CDR1 and CDR2 are SGHRS and YFSETQ. V lost 4 bases, J lost 11 bases, and 4 bases stayed unmatched. The length of the CDR3 is 11 residues. The DNA for the CDR3 is TGCGCCAGCAGCGCAGCGGGGGAGCAGTACTTC. This sequence encodes CASSAAGEQYF.

J is TRBJ2-7 and V is TRBV27; TRBD1 might be the D (5 bases). Germline V lookup: CDR1 MNHEY, CDR2 SMNVEV (reference sequence). The CDR3 has 15 amino acids. V lost 6 bases and J lost 4, with 19 bases in between. The CDR3 DNA is TGTGCCAGCAGGTTGTATAGGGGTCGAGAATACGAGCAGTACTTC. It encodes CASRLYRGREYEQYF.

The chain couples TRBV19 to TRBJ2-7, with a weak D call TRBD1 (6 bases). Germline values: CDR1 LNHDA, CDR2 SQIVND (reference sequence). This CDR3 contains 14 residues. V lost 3 bases and J lost 3, with 12 bases in between. The CDR3 sequence: CASSIGTPFYEQYF. In DNA form, the CDR3 reads TGTGCCAGTAGTATCGGGACACCCTTCTACGAGCAGTACTTC.

The chain joins TRBV7-9 to TRBJ2-7, with D unclear. This CDR3 is 12 amino acids long. Germline V gives CDR1 SEHNR, CDR2 FQNEAQ (reference sequence). Trimming removed 2 bases at V and 6 bases at J, with 8 bases between. DNA of the CDR3: TGTGCCAGCAGCTTAACTGGGGTCGAGCAGTACTTC. Amino acids: CASSLTGVEQYF.

The V gene is TRBV11-2, the J gene TRBJ2-4; unclear D gene. CDR3 length: 12 amino acids. V was cut by 0 bases and J by 9 bases, with 6 bases left in between. Germline values: CDR1 SGHAT, CDR2 FQNNGV. The CDR3 reads CASSLERSIQYF. CDR3 nucleotides: TGTGCCAGCAGCTTAGAGCGATCCATTCAGTACTTC.